The 21 T cell receptor beta chains in this list originate from one sample, sequenced in a study of monozygotic twins with inflammatory bowel disease. TCRdb reprocessed the 5' RACE reads; each CDR3 protein has one entry and no DNA is given. The specimen's table records 350,000 to 550,000 distinct CDR3 sequences. Sequences were obtained from blood. These receptors came from a human donor with ulcerative colitis or Crohn's disease, or a healthy co-twin of an affected twin (not recorded which).

The V gene is TRBV20-1, the J gene TRBJ2-2; the TRBD2 assignment by TCRdb is unverifiable without DNA. Germline assignment: CDR1 DFQATT and CDR2 SNEGSKA (reference sequence). The CDR3 is 14 amino acids. The CDR3 loop is CSVRGRAYTGELFF.

The chain is built from TRBV11-1 and TRBJ2-7; TCRdb's D call of TRBD1 is untestable without DNA. Germline loops: CDR1 SGHAT, CDR2 FQDESV (reference sequence). The CDR3 sequence is 16 residues long. The CDR3 protein is CASSLRGQGTSYEQYF.

The CDR3: CASSPQGTYEQYF. V and J are TRBV6-5 and TRBJ2-7; as DNA is missing, the TRBD1 call by TCRdb cannot be tested. This CDR3 has 13 residues. Looked up from germline, CDR1 is MNHEY and CDR2 is SVGAGI.

This CDR3 is CASSFLGTVLNEQFF. The J gene is TRBJ2-1, the V gene TRBV28; absent DNA, TCRdb's TRBD1 call cannot be checked. The CDR3 sequence is 15 residues long. CDR1 is MDHEN, CDR2 SYDVKM, per germline.

The chain couples TRBV6-1 to TRBJ2-7; TCRdb gives TRBD2 as the D gene, but with no DNA this cannot be confirmed. The V gene's germline CDR1 is MNHNS and CDR2 SASEGT. CDR3 length equals 15 residues. The CDR3 sequence is CASSADSLLTYEQYF.

This rearrangement joins TRBV20-1 to TRBJ2-7; absent DNA, TCRdb's TRBD1 call cannot be checked. This CDR3 region has 13 residues. Germline lookup yields CDR1 DFQATT and CDR2 SNEGSKA (reference sequence). The CDR3 spells CSARPGSSYEQYF.

This chain links TRBV20-1 with TRBJ2-7; TCRdb indicates TRBD2, and absent DNA this call remains unverified. The CDR3 is made up of 15 amino acids. Germline CDR1 reads DFQATT; CDR2 reads SNEGSKA (reference sequence). The CDR3 loop is CSFQGGGSVSYEQYF.

The chain has TRBV20-1 and TRBJ2-7. Germline lookup yields CDR1 DFQATT and CDR2 SNEGSKA (reference sequence). CDR3 length equals 13 residues. The CDR3 protein is CSARVPASYEQYF.

This rearrangement joins TRBV15 to TRBJ2-1; TCRdb outputs TRBD1, but without DNA this stays unchecked. Germline V CDR1 and CDR2: LNHNV, YYDKDF (reference sequence). This CDR3 contains 19 residues. This chain's CDR3 is CATSPSPGQGSRVDNEQFF.

This chain links TRBV20-1 with TRBJ2-5; without DNA, the TCRdb call of TRBD1 cannot be checked. The germline CDR1 and CDR2 sequences are DFQATT and SNEGSKA (reference sequence). This CDR3 has 13 amino acids. The CDR3 sequence: CSASGAVQETQYF.

V and J are TRBV12-3 or TRBV12-4 and TRBJ1-2; TCRdb indicates TRBD1, and absent DNA this call remains unverified. The CDR3 has 12 residues. The CDR3 is CASSLTRVGYTF.

The V and J genes are TRBV9 and TRBJ2-6; TCRdb indicates TRBD2, and absent DNA this call remains unverified. The CDR3 has 17 residues. In germline, CDR1 is SGDLS, CDR2 YYNGEE. CDR3 amino acids: CASSVASSGSGANVLTF.

V is TRBV3-1 and J is TRBJ2-7; TCRdb lists TRBD1, though no DNA is available to test this call. Germline V gene lookup returns CDR1 LGHDT and CDR2 YNNKEL (reference sequence). The CDR3 sequence is 15 residues long. CDR3 loop: CASSQGRGSNYEQYF.

This CDR3 reads CASSPTGTEGYTF. The chain combines TRBV3-1 with TRBJ1-2; TCRdb's D call, TRBD1, is unchecked because there is no DNA. The germline V gene encodes CDR1 LGHDT and CDR2 YNNKEL (reference sequence). The CDR3 extends over 13 amino acids.

Here the CDR3 reads CSASSPGQGNYGYTF. The chain couples TRBV20-1 to TRBJ1-2; TCRdb's D call, TRBD1, is unchecked because there is no DNA. From germline, CDR1 is DFQATT and CDR2 SNEGSKA (reference sequence). CDR3 length: 15 amino acids.

The rearrangement links TRBV29-1 to TRBJ2-3; TCRdb's D call of TRBD2 is untestable without DNA. From germline, CDR1 is SQVTM and CDR2 ANQGSEA. CDR3 length: 14 residues. This CDR3 is CSVASGSQADMQYF.

The CDR3 sequence: CASRGPGGPNEQFF. V usage is TRBV6-2 or TRBV6-3 and J usage is TRBJ2-1; TCRdb's D call of TRBD2 is untestable without DNA. Germline V gives CDR1 MNHEY, CDR2 SVGEGT. CDR3 length: 14 residues.

This rearrangement joins TRBV7-9 to TRBJ2-1; no DNA is available, so the TRBD2 call from TCRdb remains unchecked. Germline V gene data show CDR1 as SEHNR and CDR2 as FQNEAQ (reference sequence). The CDR3 has 16 residues. This chain's CDR3 is CASSLLLAGYINEQFF.

The rearrangement links TRBV18 to TRBJ1-2; TCRdb calls TRBD1, which cannot be checked without DNA. Germline V CDR1 and CDR2: KGHSH, LQKENI. The length of the CDR3 is 15 residues. CDR3 region: CASSPLSAGEDGYTF.

The J gene is TRBJ2-7, the V gene TRBV2; TCRdb proposes TRBD1, but this gene call is untestable without DNA. Per germline, CDR1 SNHLY and CDR2 FYNNEI. This CDR3 spans 14 amino acids. CDR3 sequence reads: CASSEAPGYHEQYF.

The chain links TRBV7-3 to TRBJ2-3; TCRdb's D call, TRBD1, is unchecked because there is no DNA. From germline, CDR1 is SGHTA and CDR2 FQGTGA. The CDR3 extends over 16 amino acids. The chain's CDR3 is CASSLRAGSGPDTQYF.